A few counts support the clone carrying this TCR beta chain. The data were taken from a study of patients and donors after allogeneic stem cell transplantation. TCRdb re-derived calls from the RT-PCR reads in MiXCR, one entry per CDR3 protein. The sample includes approximately 57,000 distinct CDR3 sequences, about 14% seen only once; the top ten take more than 25%. CDR3 size: 18 residues. Germline values: CDR1 MNHEY, CDR2 SMNVEV (reference sequence). Deletions cut 5 bases from V and 3 bases from J, with 23 bases between. The sequence came from a human donor who was either an allogeneic HSCT recipient or a stem cell or donor lymphocyte infusion donor (not recorded which). It is not recorded whose cells these are; they may come from a transplant donor. What was sequenced was blood, either unsorted or a sorted T cell fraction (not recorded which). V is TRBV27 and J is TRBJ2-1; D perhaps matches TRBD2 (6 bases). DNA for the CDR3: TGTGCCAGCAGTCGCAACCCCCGTAGCGGAACAAACTACAATGAGCAGTTCTTC. This sequence encodes CASSRNPRSGTNYNEQFF.